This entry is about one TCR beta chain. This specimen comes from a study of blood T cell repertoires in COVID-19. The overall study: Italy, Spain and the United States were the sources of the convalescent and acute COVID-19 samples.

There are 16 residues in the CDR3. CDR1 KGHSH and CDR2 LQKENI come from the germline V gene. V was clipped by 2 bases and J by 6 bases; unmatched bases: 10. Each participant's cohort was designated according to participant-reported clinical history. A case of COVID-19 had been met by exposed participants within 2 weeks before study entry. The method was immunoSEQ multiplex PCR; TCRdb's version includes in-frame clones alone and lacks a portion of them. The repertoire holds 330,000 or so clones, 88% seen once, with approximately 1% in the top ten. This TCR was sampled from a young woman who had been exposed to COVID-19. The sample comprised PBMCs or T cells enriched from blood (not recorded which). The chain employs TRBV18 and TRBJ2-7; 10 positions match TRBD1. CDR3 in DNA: TGTGCCAGCTCACCATCCGGACCGGGACAGGGGACCGAGCAGTACTTC. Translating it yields CASSPSGPGQGTEQYF.